Below, 8 T cell receptor beta chains from the same sample are listed, as sequenced in a study of response to subunit inactivated influenza vaccine. TCRdb processed the RT-PCR reads anew with MiXCR; each CDR3 protein has one entry. The sample lists about 580,000 distinct CDR3 sequences, 13% to 15% seen once, with more than 9.5% in the top ten. Here the sequenced sample was PBMCs from blood, taken roughly 12 days after vaccination. These receptors were collected from a man aged 50 to 60 who received an inactivated influenza vaccine.

This clonotype occurred a few times. This rearrangement joins TRBV12-3 or TRBV12-4 to TRBJ2-1; no definite D call. V was cut by 4 bases and J by 4 bases, with 5 bases left in between. CDR3 length: 12 amino acids. CDR3 coding DNA: TGTGCCAGCAGTTACTGGTACAATGAGCAGTTCTTC. This gives the protein CASSYWYNEQFF.

This clonotype was observed a handful of times. The rearrangement uses TRBV27 and TRBJ1-5; no firm D call. Germline V CDR1 and CDR2: MNHEY, SMNVEV (reference sequence). The V end lost 2 bases, the J end lost 6 bases, and 11 bases lay between the germline ends. The CDR3 is 14 amino acids. The CDR3 region is CASSLNGGSQPQHF. The CDR3 region has the DNA TGTGCCAGCAGTTTAAACGGTGGATCTCAGCCCCAGCATTTT.

The chain is built from TRBV20-1 and TRBJ2-7; TRBD2 matches at 7 bases. The V gene end was trimmed by 0 bases and the J gene end by 3 bases; junction bases not matched to a gene: 5. CDR1 and CDR2 (germline): DFQATT, SNEGSKA (reference sequence). This CDR3 comprises 14 residues. The CDR3 sequence: CSARDTQRDYEQYF. The CDR3 DNA is TGCAGTGCTAGAGATACCCAGCGGGACTACGAGCAGTACTTC.

The chain links TRBV11-2 to TRBJ2-7; D is unclear. The CDR3 totals 14 residues. V dropped 2 bases and J dropped 3 bases, with 11 bases sitting between them. CDR1 and CDR2 from the germline V gene are SGHAT and FQNNGV. The CDR3 here is CASSLFGGDYEQYF. The CDR3 bases are TGTGCCAGCAGCTTATTTGGCGGAGACTACGAGCAGTACTTC.

This rearrangement joins TRBV7-8 to TRBJ2-2; TRBD2 aligns across 7 bases. From germline, CDR1 is SGHVS and CDR2 FQNEAQ. This CDR3 is built from 14 residues. V lost 11 bases to trimming and J lost 8 bases; unmatched junction nucleotides: 14. The CDR3 spells CASRSGGTKGELFF. The CDR3 region has the DNA TGTGCCTCTCGCTCGGGGGGTACAAAGGGGGAGCTGTTTTTT.

Many counts were recorded for this clonotype. The chain combines TRBV29-1 with TRBJ2-5; D is ambiguous. Trimming removed 6 bases from V and 1 base from J, with 3 bases in between. The CDR3 has 10 residues. Germline V gives CDR1 SQVTM, CDR2 ANQGSEA. CDR3: CSVGQETQYF. In DNA form, the CDR3 reads TGCAGCGTGGGCCAAGAGACCCAGTACTTC.

This clonotype occurred many times. The chain has TRBV9 and TRBJ1-2; no clear D. The CDR3 runs 14 residues. The V end was cut by 0 bases, the J end by 6 bases, with 12 bases between. Per germline, CDR1 SGDLS and CDR2 YYNGEE. The CDR3 sequence is CASSVGVGRNGYTF. The CDR3 region has the DNA TGTGCCAGCAGCGTAGGGGTAGGGCGGAATGGCTACACCTTC.

This clonotype was picked up a small number of times. The J gene is TRBJ2-3, the V gene TRBV5-6; 8 bases align to TRBD2. Losses at the gene ends were 3 bases for V and 5 bases for J; bases not matched to a gene: 17. CDR3 length equals 18 residues. CDR1 is SGHDT, CDR2 YYEEEE, per germline. This chain's CDR3 is CASSSTFVKAGAGDTQYF. Here the CDR3 DNA reads TGTGCCAGCAGCTCCACTTTCGTGAAAGCGGGAGCTGGAGATACGCAGTATTTT.